What follows are 9 T cell receptor beta chains derived from one specimen sequenced in a study of T-cell memory formation after mild COVID-19. TCRdb itself ran the 5' RACE reads through MiXCR, one entry per CDR3 protein. Here the sample spans 200,000 to 300,000 distinct CDR3 sequences, approximately 15% being singletons. Sequencing used PBMCs or a T cell subset sorted from them (not recorded which). All receptors derive from an adult woman who had mild COVID-19 (a few samples of this study predate the infection). Cell type and time point are not known.

The chain is built from TRBV3-1 and TRBJ1-1; D unresolved. CDR1 is LGHDT, CDR2 YNNKEL, per germline (reference sequence). Trimming removed 0 bases from V and 10 bases from J, with 15 bases in between. The CDR3 loop spans 14 amino acids. The CDR3 here is CASSQEVKGSGAFF. The CDR3 DNA reads as TGTGCCAGCAGCCAAGAAGTTAAGGGTTCGGGAGCTTTCTTT.

The chain is built from TRBV7-9 and TRBJ2-7; TRBD2 matches 10 bases. The CDR3 sequence is 15 residues long. After removal of 4 bases from V and 4 bases from J, the junction contained 7 bases not matched to a gene. Germline CDR1 is SEHNR and CDR2 is FQNEAQ (reference sequence). The CDR3 coding sequence is TGTGCCAGCAGCTCCTCTAGCGGGAGATGGTACGAGCAGTACTTC. As protein: CASSSSSGRWYEQYF.

The chain carries TRBV9 and TRBJ2-7; D is uncertain. Trimming stripped 0 bases from V and 1 base from J, with 11 bases between. The length of the CDR3 is 15 residues. The germline CDR1 and CDR2 sequences are SGDLS and YYNGEE. The CDR3 protein is CASSVDPNKSYEQYF. Written as DNA, the CDR3 is TGTGCCAGCAGCGTAGACCCTAACAAGTCCTACGAGCAGTACTTC.

This clonotype has only a few counts. The chain joins TRBV29-1 to TRBJ2-3; a possible D gene is TRBD2 (6 bases). The CDR3 extends over 16 amino acids. V lost 3 bases, J lost 0 bases, and 16 bases lay in between. Germline CDR1 reads SQVTM; CDR2 reads ANQGSEA. In DNA, the CDR3 is TGCAGCGTTGACATCCGCAGGAGGGCGAGCACAGATACGCAGTATTTT. This encodes CSVDIRRRASTDTQYF.

This clonotype has only a few counts. The gene calls are TRBV29-1 and TRBJ2-7; 9 bases match TRBD1. Trimming cost V 4 bases and J 4 bases; bases outside gene matches: 11. This CDR3 has 15 amino acids. Germline V gives CDR1 SQVTM, CDR2 ANQGSEA. The CDR3 DNA is TGCAGCGTTGTTGGGACCGGGACAGGGAGTTACGAGCAGTACTTC. Its translation is CSVVGTGTGSYEQYF.

In its sample, this clonotype was seen a few times. This sequence joins TRBV5-1 and TRBJ1-5; weak D call: TRBD1 (6 bases). This CDR3 contains 15 residues. From germline, CDR1 is SGHRS and CDR2 YFSETQ. Trimming removed 0 bases from V and 5 bases from J, with 12 bases in between. The CDR3 DNA reads as TGCGCCAGCAGCTTGGCCGGGACACCAGATCAGCCCCAGCATTTT. Translating it yields CASSLAGTPDQPQHF.

In its sample, this clonotype was seen many times. This chain joins TRBV5-5 and TRBJ2-5; D not certain. Germline lookup yields CDR1 SGHKS and CDR2 YYEKEE (reference sequence). The CDR3 is 14 residues long. V was cut by 1 base and J by 2 bases, with 9 bases left in between. The CDR3 sequence: CASSLPRIQETQYF. The CDR3 bases are TGTGCCAGCAGCTTGCCCCGGATACAAGAGACCCAGTACTTC. Supplemented by reference TRBV5-5 and TRBJ2-5, the full variable domain reads DAGVTQSPTHLIKTRGQQVTLRCSPISGHKSVSWYQQVLGQGPQFIFQYYEKEERGRGNFPDRFSARQFPNYSSELNVNALLLGDSALYLCASSLPRIQETQYFGPGTRLLVL.

This rearrangement joins TRBV20-1 to TRBJ2-1, with 11 bases that match TRBD2. Germline V lookup: CDR1 DFQATT, CDR2 SNEGSKA (reference sequence). This CDR3 spans 16 amino acids. Unmatched junction bases numbered 3, after V lost 0 bases and J lost 2 bases. CDR3 loop: CSARDTSGGTYNEQFF. In DNA form, the CDR3 reads TGCAGTGCTAGAGACACTAGCGGGGGAACCTACAATGAGCAGTTCTTC.

This chain links TRBV11-2 with TRBJ2-1; D gene ambiguous. The CDR3 totals 14 residues. Trimming removed 7 bases from V and 0 bases from J, with 10 bases in between. Germline-derived CDR1 and CDR2 are SGHAT and FQNNGV. The CDR3 sequence is CASKHPSSYNEQFF. In DNA, the CDR3 is TGTGCCAGCAAACACCCGAGCTCCTACAATGAGCAGTTCTTC.